This entry lists 15 T cell receptor beta chains sequenced from one sample in a study of blood T cell repertoires in COVID-19. Profiled with immunoSEQ multiplex PCR; TCRdb holds only in-frame clones, not every one. The sample lists 210,000 or so clones, approximately 88% seen once, with about 3.5% in the top ten. Sequencing was carried out using PBMCs or T cells enriched from blood (not recorded which). The receptors here all came from a woman aged 25-40 years who had been exposed to COVID-19.

The chain employs TRBV27 and TRBJ1-2, with 10 bases identical to TRBD1. Per the germline V gene, CDR1 is MNHEY and CDR2 is SMNVEV (reference sequence). This CDR3 is 15 amino acids long. J gave up 4 bases and V 5 bases, and 7 bases lay outside the gene matches. The CDR3 spells CASSPRDRGSYGYTF. The CDR3 DNA sequence: TGTGCCAGCAGTCCCCGGGACAGGGGAAGCTATGGCTACACCTTC.

The chain couples TRBV28 to TRBJ2-5; TRBD1 is a possible D gene (6 bases). Germline values: CDR1 MDHEN, CDR2 SYDVKM. Trimming stripped 6 bases from V and 5 bases from J, with 13 bases between. This CDR3 spans 13 amino acids. Written as DNA, the CDR3 is TGTGCCAGCAGGCCCCAGGGGCAGGAGACCCAGTACTTC. Its translation: CASRPQGQETQYF.

The gene calls are TRBV2 and TRBJ1-4, with TRBD1 identical over 10 bases. V dropped 5 bases and J dropped 0; count of bases not matched to a gene: 6. Per the germline V gene, CDR1 is SNHLY and CDR2 is FYNNEI. This CDR3 has 17 residues. The CDR3 DNA follows: TGTGCCAGCAGTTTACCGGGACAGGGGTCAACTAATGAAAAACTGTTTTTT. Protein product: CASSLPGQGSTNEKLFF.

This chain joins TRBV6-5 and TRBJ1-2; 7 bases line up with TRBD1. J was trimmed by 6 bases and V by 6 bases; bases with no gene match: 13. CDR1 and CDR2 from the germline V gene are MNHEY and SVGAGI. The CDR3 is 15 residues long. The CDR3 region has the DNA TGTGCCAGCAGCTTCGACGCTGCCGACAGGGATGGCTACACCTTC. Protein product: CASSFDAADRDGYTF.

V usage is TRBV29-1 and J usage is TRBJ2-1, with 12 nucleotides matching TRBD2. Germline CDR1 is SQVTM and CDR2 is ANQGSEA. The CDR3 extends over 15 amino acids. The trim removed 6 bases at V and 7 bases at J, leaving 10 bases unmatched. The DNA for the CDR3 is TGCAGCGTGGCAGGGACTAGCGGGTCGGGGAATGAGCAGTTCTTC. Encoded protein: CSVAGTSGSGNEQFF.

This CDR3 is CASSEQGILSKNIQYF. DNA of the CDR3: TGTGCCAGCAGTGAACAGGGGATCTTGTCCAAAAACATTCAGTACTTC. V usage is TRBV2 and J usage is TRBJ2-4; a weak D match, TRBD1 (6 bases). The CDR3 length is 16 residues. V was trimmed by 2 bases and J by 2 bases, leaving 13 bases between them. Germline-derived CDR1 and CDR2 are SNHLY and FYNNEI. The variable domain in full, with the rest retrieved from reference TRBV2 and TRBJ2-4, is EPEVTQTPSHQVTQMGQEVILRCVPISNHLYFYWYRQILGQKVEFLVSFYNNEISEKSEIFDDQFSVERPDGSNFTLKIRSTKLEDSAMYFCASSEQGILSKNIQYFGAGTRLSVL.

The genes are TRBV6-5 and TRBJ2-1; D ambiguous. Germline CDR1 reads MNHEY; CDR2 reads SVGAGI. The V end lost 8 bases, the J end lost 0 bases, and 8 bases lay between the germline ends. CDR3 length: 13 amino acids. CDR3 in amino acids: CASSPGSYNEQFF. CDR3 DNA: TGTGCCAGCTCCCCGGGCTCCTACAATGAGCAGTTCTTC.

This clone was seen once. The genes are TRBV28 and TRBJ2-1, with D tentatively TRBD2 (6 bases). The V gene's germline CDR1 is MDHEN and CDR2 SYDVKM. There are 13 residues in the CDR3. Deletions cut 3 bases from V and 10 bases from J, with 13 bases between. The CDR3 nucleotides read TGTGCCAGCAGTTTTAGGGCGGGACGGGAGCAGTTCTTC. This translates into CASSFRAGREQFF.

In DNA form, the CDR3 reads TGTGCCAGCAGCTTAGCACGAGGACTAGCGGGCACAGATACGCAGTATTTT. Amino acids: CASSLARGLAGTDTQYF. J is TRBJ2-3 and V is TRBV7-2; the match to TRBD2 covers 10 bases. The germline V gene has CDR1 SGHTA and CDR2 FQGNSA. Trimming removed 0 bases from V and 1 base from J; junction bases left unmatched: 4. CDR3 length: 17 amino acids.

The chain carries TRBV4-2 and TRBJ2-7; a possible D gene is TRBD2 (6 bases). Germline V gene sequence: CDR1 LGHNA, CDR2 YNFKEQ. V was trimmed by 6 bases and J by 1 base, leaving 16 bases between them. The CDR3 totals 15 residues. DNA for the CDR3: TGTGCCAGCAGATCTCGAGACGGGACTTCCTACGAGCAGTACTTC. It is translated as CASRSRDGTSYEQYF.

CDR3 coding DNA: TGTGCCAGCAGCGTGTCCGGGGGAGGGAGGGGAGAGACCCAGTACTTC. It yields the protein CASSVSGGGRGETQYF. The V call is TRBV5-4, the J call TRBJ2-5; 7 bases map to TRBD2. The CDR3 covers 16 residues. In germline, CDR1 is SGHNT, CDR2 YYREEE (reference sequence). J was trimmed by 4 bases and V by 4 bases; bases with no gene match: 13.

The sample holds one count of this clone. The chain links TRBV21-1 to TRBJ2-5; the table assigns TRBD1, which was not confirmed against the DNA. TRBV21-1 is a pseudogene segment. The CDR3 is made up of 15 amino acids. The CDR3 region is CASSKEWDRQETQYF. CDR3 bases: TGTGCCAGCAGCAAAGAATGGGACAGACAAGAGACCCAGTACTTC.

The chain recombines TRBV11-2 with TRBJ2-1; a possible D gene is TRBD2 (5 bases). Germline V gene data show CDR1 as SGHAT and CDR2 as FQNNGV. V was shortened by 1 base and J by 5 bases, with 12 bases between the two germline ends. CDR3 length equals 15 residues. The CDR3 DNA reads TGTGCCAGCAGCTTAGGAGCGGAGTACGACAATGAGCAGTTCTTC. It encodes CASSLGAEYDNEQFF. The whole variable domain, filled in from reference TRBV11-2 and TRBJ2-1, reads EAGVAQSPRYKIIEKRQSVAFWCNPISGHATLYWYQQILGQGPKLLIQFQNNGVVDDSQLPKDRFSAERLKGVDSTLKIQPAKLEDSAVYLCASSLGAEYDNEQFFGPGTRLTVL.

The CDR3 sequence: CASSEPDRGQPQHF. In DNA form, the CDR3 reads TGTGCCAGCAGTGAACCGGACAGGGGGCAGCCCCAGCATTTT. This chain connects TRBV2 to TRBJ1-5, with 10 bases identical to TRBD1. The trim removed 2 bases at V and 7 bases at J, leaving 2 bases unmatched. CDR3 size: 14 residues. Germline lookup yields CDR1 SNHLY and CDR2 FYNNEI.

The chain carries TRBV6-5 and TRBJ1-1; D is undetermined. This CDR3 is built from 15 residues. CDR1 is MNHEY and CDR2 is SVGAGI in the germline V gene. V was pared by 2 bases and J by 3 bases, with 13 bases between. The CDR3 nucleotides read TGTGCCAGCAGTTACCGTGACTTACGGGACACTGAAGCTTTCTTT. Translation: CASSYRDLRDTEAFF.